The T cell receptor beta chain described here comes from a study of blood T cell repertoires in COVID-19. On the study more broadly: Samples representing acute and convalescent COVID-19 were sourced from the United States, Italy and Spain.

Clones were sequenced by immunoSEQ multiplex PCR, and TCRdb holds only the in-frame ones, with some missing. The sample contains fewer than 100,000 clones, 88% of which appear only once. The sample consisted of peripheral blood. The source is a human donor in a cohort sampled during active COVID-19.

The DNA of the CDR3 is TGTGCCAGCAGTGAACAGGCGTCCTATGGCTACACCTTC. Translating gives CASSEQASYGYTF. The chain joins TRBV2 to TRBJ1-2; unclear D gene. CDR3 size: 13 residues. CDR1 and CDR2 (germline): SNHLY, FYNNEI. V shed 2 bases and J shed 4 bases, with 8 bases lying between them.